The 18 T cell receptor beta chains in this list originate from one sample, sequenced in a study of shared clonotypes between healthy human individuals. Profiling relied on immunoSEQ multiplex PCR, and the TCRdb table lists in-frame clones only, not all of them. Of 300,000 to 350,000 clones in the sample, less than 75% were seen once. Sequenced material: memory CD4+ T cells sorted from blood. Subset in this sample: CD45RA-negative fraction. These TCRs come from a man aged 25 to 40 in good health.

This chain links TRBV25-1 with TRBJ2-7; D unclear. The length of the CDR3 is 13 residues. With 3 bases removed from V and 5 bases from J, the gap between germline ends came to 11 bases. The germline gives CDR1 MGHDK, CDR2 SYGVNS. The CDR3 reads CASSDPTLHEQYF. CDR3 DNA: TGTGCCAGCAGTGATCCCACCTTACACGAGCAGTACTTC.

This clone was found a few times. The rearrangement links TRBV5-6 to TRBJ2-5, with D possibly matching TRBD2 (6 bases). This CDR3 is built from 12 residues. The germline V and J ends were trimmed by 4 bases and 5 bases, with 9 bases remaining between them. CDR1 and CDR2 from the germline V gene are SGHDT and YYEEEE. DNA of the CDR3: TGTGCCAGCAGCCCGGGGGTCGAGACCCAGTACTTC. It specifies CASSPGVETQYF.

V gene TRBV6-6 combines with J gene TRBJ2-1; 8 nucleotides match TRBD2. With V trimmed by 8 bases and J by 0 bases, 3 bases remained unmatched. In germline, CDR1 is MNHNY, CDR2 SVGAGI (reference sequence). This CDR3 contains 14 residues. Here the CDR3 DNA reads TGTGCCAGCGTAGCGGGGAGCTCCTACAATGAGCAGTTCTTC. Translating gives CASVAGSSYNEQFF.

This chain joins TRBV7-9 and TRBJ2-5, with D perhaps TRBD1 (5 bases). Trimming removed 3 bases from V and 5 bases from J, with 10 bases in between. Germline CDR1 is SEHNR and CDR2 is FQNEAQ (reference sequence). The CDR3 consists of 13 residues. The CDR3 sequence is CASSFSGKETQYF. In DNA form, the CDR3 reads TGTGCCAGCAGCTTTTCAGGGAAGGAGACCCAGTACTTC.

This clone was seen a handful of times. V usage is TRBV29-1 and J usage is TRBJ1-1; D remains ambiguous. The CDR3 runs 14 residues. Germline CDR1 SQVTM, CDR2 ANQGSEA. V was cut by 4 bases and J by 1 base, with 13 bases left in between. The CDR3 DNA reads as TGCAGCGTTGTCCCGCGGTTCGGGAACACTGAAGCTTTCTTT. It specifies CSVVPRFGNTEAFF.

The chain uses TRBV19 and TRBJ1-5; TRBD1 agrees at 7 bases. With V trimmed by 1 base and J by 4 bases, 7 bases remained unmatched. The CDR3 loop spans 16 amino acids. Germline values: CDR1 LNHDA, CDR2 SQIVND (reference sequence). CDR3 protein: CASSIGPGGGNQPQHF. CDR3 DNA: TGTGCCAGTAGTATAGGTCCAGGGGGGGGGAATCAGCCCCAGCATTTT.

The rearrangement joins TRBV2 to TRBJ2-5; a weak D match, TRBD2 (5 bases). V was trimmed by 8 bases and J by 1 base, leaving 11 bases between them. The CDR3 length is 13 residues. Germline V gene lookup returns CDR1 SNHLY and CDR2 FYNNEI. The CDR3 sequence: CASGLLFQETQYF. The CDR3, as DNA: TGTGCCAGCGGACTCCTCTTCCAAGAGACCCAGTACTTC.

The chain has TRBV2 and TRBJ1-5; D unclear. The V end lost 3 bases, the J end lost 1 base, and 13 bases lay between the germline ends. This CDR3 contains 16 residues. CDR1 SNHLY and CDR2 FYNNEI come from the germline V gene. The CDR3 protein is CASSDSGWESNQPQHF. The CDR3, as DNA: TGTGCCAGCAGTGATTCGGGATGGGAGAGCAATCAGCCCCAGCATTTT.

The J gene is TRBJ2-5, the V gene TRBV7-7; D gene ambiguous. The CDR3 consists of 13 residues. Per the germline V gene, CDR1 is SSHAT and CDR2 is FNYEAQ (reference sequence). The V gene lost 2 bases and the J gene lost 4 bases, with 8 bases spanning the gap. The CDR3 reads CASSLSTGETQYF. The CDR3 DNA reads TGTGCCAGCAGCTTAAGCACGGGAGAGACCCAGTACTTC.

This rearrangement joins TRBV19 to TRBJ2-7; D possibly corresponds to TRBD2 (6 bases). CDR1 is LNHDA and CDR2 is SQIVND in the germline V gene (reference sequence). CDR3 length: 14 residues. Trimming left V 3 bases short and J 0 bases short, with 9 bases between. In nucleotides, the CDR3 is TGTGCCAGTAGTATCGCCGGGAGCTCCTACGAGCAGTACTTC. It is translated as CASSIAGSSYEQYF.

The rearrangement joins TRBV18 to TRBJ1-1; D ambiguous. The germline V and J ends were trimmed by 3 bases and 6 bases, with 14 bases remaining between them. The germline V gene has CDR1 KGHSH and CDR2 LQKENI. The CDR3 is 14 residues long. This CDR3 reads CASSPLDAGSEAFF. In DNA form, the CDR3 reads TGTGCCAGCTCACCTCTAGACGCGGGGTCTGAAGCTTTCTTT.

Remarks on this clone: A read error may produce the germline difference seen at one junction end. The V call is TRBV2, the J call TRBJ2-1; D unclear. This CDR3 is 12 amino acids long. Germline values: CDR1 SNHLY, CDR2 FYNNEI. CDR3 nucleotide sequence: TGTGCCAGCAGTGAACAAGGGATCGAGCGGTTCTTC. Amino acid sequence: CASSEQGIERFF. Full variable domain (outside the CDR3, taken from reference TRBV2 and TRBJ2-1): EPEVTQTPSHQVTQMGQEVILRCVPISNHLYFYWYRQILGQKVEFLVSFYNNEISEKSEIFDDQFSVERPDGSNFTLKIRSTKLEDSAMYFCASSEQGIERFFGPGTRLTVL.

This chain joins TRBV11-2 and TRBJ2-7; D is uncertain. The CDR3 spans 14 residues. The V end was cut by 0 bases, the J end by 3 bases, with 9 bases between. Germline assignment: CDR1 SGHAT and CDR2 FQNNGV. The CDR3 loop reads CASSLDRSYYEQYF. CDR3 in DNA: TGTGCCAGCAGCTTAGATCGGTCCTACTACGAGCAGTACTTC.

The J gene is TRBJ1-2, the V gene TRBV7-9; 8 nucleotides match TRBD1. In germline, CDR1 is SEHNR, CDR2 FQNEAQ (reference sequence). J was trimmed by 6 bases and V by 4 bases; bases with no gene match: 10. The CDR3 is 15 amino acids. CDR3 sequence reads: CASSSFGTGADGYTF. The CDR3 DNA is TGTGCCAGCAGCTCGTTTGGGACAGGTGCCGATGGCTACACCTTC.

Only one count was recorded for this clone. V is TRBV19 and J is TRBJ2-7, with D hard to call. With 1 base removed from V and 3 bases from J, the gap between germline ends came to 16 bases. CDR1 is LNHDA and CDR2 is SQIVND in the germline V gene (reference sequence). The CDR3 spans 16 residues. CDR3 in amino acids: CASSIGAAPTFYEQYF. In DNA form, the CDR3 reads TGTGCCAGTAGTATAGGAGCCGCACCAACCTTCTACGAGCAGTACTTC. Supplemented by reference TRBV19 and TRBJ2-7, the full variable domain reads DGGITQSPKYLFRKEGQNVTLSCEQNLNHDAMYWYRQDPGQGLRLIYYSQIVNDFQKGDIAEGYSVSREKKESFPLTVTSAQKNPTAFYLCASSIGAAPTFYEQYFGPGTRLTVT.

This chain links TRBV6-6 with TRBJ2-5; unclear D gene. The CDR3 sequence is 11 residues long. CDR1 is MNHNY, CDR2 SVGAGI, per germline (reference sequence). Trimming took 10 bases from V and 5 from J, leaving 11 bases between them. The CDR3 protein is CATLGPETQYF. The DNA for the CDR3 is TGTGCCACTCTCGGTCCGGAGACCCAGTACTTC.

The rearrangement uses TRBV5-1 and TRBJ2-6; a possible D gene is TRBD1 (5 bases). The CDR3 is 18 amino acids. Germline loops: CDR1 SGHRS, CDR2 YFSETQ. V was shortened by 4 bases and J by 0 bases, with 17 bases between the two germline ends. The CDR3 loop reads CASSLEPRQPSGANVLTF. CDR3 bases: TGCGCCAGCAGCCTGGAACCGCGACAGCCCTCTGGGGCCAACGTCCTGACTTTC.

This clone was counted at least ten times. The V call is TRBV29-1, the J call TRBJ2-5, with 7 bases lining up with TRBD2. This CDR3 has 13 amino acids. Germline V gene data show CDR1 as SQVTM and CDR2 as ANQGSEA. V was pared by 7 bases and J by 5 bases, with 10 bases of the junction left unmatched. The CDR3 is CSGTGTTVETQYF. The CDR3 DNA sequence: TGCAGCGGAACCGGGACTACCGTGGAGACCCAGTACTTC. Combining the CDR3 with reference TRBV29-1 and TRBJ2-5 gives the whole variable domain SAVISQKPSRDICQRGTSLTIQCQVDSQVTMMFWYRQQPGQSLTLIATANQGSEATYESGFVIDKFPISRPNLTFSTLTVSNMSPEDSSIYLCSGTGTTVETQYFGPGTRLLVL.